What follows are 30 T cell receptor beta chains derived from one specimen sequenced in a study of STAT5B mutations in CD4+ large granular lymphocyte leukemia. Profiling relied on immunoSEQ multiplex PCR, and the TCRdb table lists in-frame clones only, not all of them. The table has over 8,000 clones, about 80% seen once. The sample taken for sequencing was PBMCs. These TCRs come from a man between 60 and 75 years old with CD4+ T-cell large granular lymphocyte leukemia.

The genes are TRBV7-2 and TRBJ1-2, with 7 bases identical to TRBD1. The CDR3 has 14 amino acids. Germline CDR1 is SGHTA and CDR2 is FQGNSA. The V segment lost 5 bases and the J segment 4 bases; nucleotides outside the gene matches: 7. In DNA form, the CDR3 reads TGTGCCAGCAGCCCGGGACAGACTACCTATGGCTACACCTTC. It yields the protein CASSPGQTTYGYTF.

This clone was detected only a few times. This chain uses TRBV4-3 with TRBJ2-1, with D possibly called TRBD1 or TRBD2 (6 bases each). CDR3 length equals 20 residues. The V and J ends lost 0 bases and 0 bases respectively, with 21 bases between them. The germline V gene has CDR1 LGHNA and CDR2 YSLEER. CDR3 residues: CASSQEDAGDSYLSYNEQFF. CDR3 nucleotide sequence: TGCGCCAGCAGCCAAGAGGACGCAGGGGACTCCTACCTCTCCTACAATGAGCAGTTCTTC.

The chain uses TRBV27 and TRBJ1-2, with D perhaps TRBD1 (5 bases). This CDR3 comprises 13 residues. Germline loops: CDR1 MNHEY, CDR2 SMNVEV (reference sequence). Trimming removed 2 bases from V and 7 bases from J, with 11 bases in between. The DNA for the CDR3 is TGTGCCAGCAGTTTACGAGGGACTAGTGGCTACACCTTC. This encodes CASSLRGTSGYTF.

V gene TRBV19 combines with J gene TRBJ1-4, with D perhaps matching TRBD1 (6 bases). V dropped 11 bases and J dropped 3 bases, with 13 bases sitting between them. CDR3 length: 13 amino acids. Germline V gene data show CDR1 as LNHDA and CDR2 as SQIVND (reference sequence). CDR3 region: CASGEASNEKLFF. The CDR3 coding sequence is TGTGCCTCAGGGGAAGCGTCTAATGAAAAACTGTTTTTT.

The chain employs TRBV10-3 and TRBJ1-4; D perhaps matches TRBD1 (6 bases). The V end lost 3 bases, the J end lost 3 bases, and 8 bases lay between the germline ends. CDR3 length: 14 residues. Germline values: CDR1 ENHRY, CDR2 SYGVKD. This CDR3 is CAISEGQSNEKLFF. The CDR3 region has the DNA TGTGCCATCAGTGAAGGACAGTCTAATGAAAAACTGTTTTTT.

Only one count was recorded for this clone. This chain uses TRBV6-5 with TRBJ2-1; 8 positions agree with TRBD1. Germline assignment: CDR1 MNHEY and CDR2 SVGAGI. This CDR3 comprises 14 residues. Trimming cost V 2 bases and J 6 bases; bases outside gene matches: 3. CDR3: CASSYGTGSNEQFF. CDR3 bases: TGTGCCAGCAGTTACGGGACAGGTAGCAATGAGCAGTTCTTC.

The rearrangement joins TRBV4-1 to TRBJ2-1; D gene unclear. Germline V gene lookup returns CDR1 MGHRA and CDR2 YSYEKL. This CDR3 comprises 12 residues. Trimming left V 0 bases short and J 8 bases short, with 5 bases between. Here the CDR3 reads CASSQDAHEQFF. CDR3 nucleotides: TGCGCCAGCAGCCAAGACGCCCATGAGCAGTTCTTC.

This CDR3 reads CASSPRLGSYNEQFF. CDR3 nucleotides: TGTGCCAGCAGTCCCCGGTTGGGGTCCTACAATGAGCAGTTCTTC. The chain couples TRBV27 to TRBJ2-1; D gene ambiguous. CDR1 and CDR2 (germline): MNHEY, SMNVEV (reference sequence). The CDR3 spans 15 residues. The V end lost 5 bases, the J end lost 1 base, and 12 bases lay between the germline ends.

This rearrangement joins TRBV7-2 to TRBJ1-5; D might be TRBD1 (6 bases). This CDR3 spans 13 amino acids. V was cut by 8 bases and J by 4 bases, with 12 bases left in between. Germline values: CDR1 SGHTA, CDR2 FQGNSA. CDR3 loop: CASGGGRNQPQHF. CDR3 DNA: TGTGCCAGCGGGGGGGGCCGAAATCAGCCCCAGCATTTT.

The chain couples TRBV20-1 to TRBJ2-7, with D uncertain. CDR3 length: 10 residues. Trimming took 3 bases from V and 6 from J, leaving 6 bases between them. Germline assignment: CDR1 DFQATT and CDR2 SNEGSKA (reference sequence). This chain's CDR3 is CSARKGEQYF. The CDR3 DNA sequence: TGCAGTGCTAGGAAGGGCGAGCAGTACTTC.

CDR3 DNA sequence: TGTGCCAGCAGTTTGGCCTCACAGAGGAACACTGAAGCTTTCTTT. This sequence encodes CASSLASQRNTEAFF. The J gene is TRBJ1-1, the V gene TRBV28; D is ambiguous. Germline values: CDR1 MDHEN, CDR2 SYDVKM. This CDR3 is 15 amino acids long. Trimming cost V 3 bases and J 1 base, with 12 bases left between them.

This clone was counted once. This sequence joins TRBV4-1 and TRBJ2-1; D may correspond to TRBD1 or TRBD2 (5 bases each). V was pared by 4 bases and J by 7 bases, with 23 bases between. This CDR3 is built from 17 residues. The germline V gene has CDR1 MGHRA and CDR2 YSYEKL. The CDR3 coding sequence is TGCGCCAGCAGCCCCTCCGGGGCTAGTTGGGGTTCGAATGAGCAGTTCTTC. Residues: CASSPSGASWGSNEQFF.

This chain connects TRBV6-1 to TRBJ2-1, with a possible D match to TRBD2 (6 bases). Germline CDR1 MNHNS, CDR2 SASEGT. The CDR3 is made up of 15 amino acids. The V end lost 1 base, the J end lost 6 bases, and 13 bases lay between the germline ends. This CDR3 reads CASSEGVAETNEQFF. DNA of the CDR3: TGTGCCAGCAGTGAAGGGGTAGCGGAGACCAATGAGCAGTTCTTC.

The chain carries TRBV19 and TRBJ1-1; D not resolved. V was clipped by 5 bases and J by 0 bases, with 10 bases between them. Germline loops: CDR1 LNHDA, CDR2 SQIVND (reference sequence). The CDR3 runs to 14 residues. The CDR3 is CASSQERMNTEAFF. The CDR3 nucleotides read TGTGCCAGTAGTCAAGAAAGAATGAACACTGAAGCTTTCTTT.

By share, this clone counts as medium-sized (0.01 to 0.1%). The gene calls are TRBV11-1 and TRBJ1-3; D remains ambiguous. Germline-derived CDR1 and CDR2 are SGHAT and FQDESV (reference sequence). Trimming cost V 4 bases and J 0 bases, with 4 bases left between them. The CDR3 sequence is 13 residues long. The chain's CDR3 is CASSSDSGNTIYF. CDR3 coding DNA: TGTGCCAGCAGCTCCGACTCTGGAAACACCATATATTTT. Together with reference TRBV11-1 and TRBJ1-3, the CDR3 gives the full variable domain: EAEVAQSPRYKITEKSQAVAFWCDPISGHATLYWYRQILGQGPELLVQFQDESVVDDSQLPKDRFSAERLKGVDSTLKIQPAELGDSAMYLCASSSDSGNTIYFGEGSWLTVV.

In its sample, this clone was seen a few times. The chain couples TRBV27 to TRBJ2-2, with D unclear. Trimming left V 3 bases short and J 7 bases short, with 3 bases between. This CDR3 region has 11 residues. Germline lookup yields CDR1 MNHEY and CDR2 SMNVEV (reference sequence). The CDR3 spells CASSFSGELFF. The DNA of the CDR3 is TGTGCCAGCAGTTTTAGCGGGGAGCTGTTTTTT.

This clone was counted between two and nine times. This sequence joins TRBV5-4 and TRBJ1-2, with D hard to call. The CDR3 spans 14 residues. Germline lookup yields CDR1 SGHNT and CDR2 YYREEE (reference sequence). Trimming pared 4 bases from V and 1 base from J, leaving 11 bases between. Here the CDR3 DNA reads TGTGCCAGCAGCGCTCGACGGATTAACTATGGCTACACCTTC. This translates into CASSARRINYGYTF.

This chain links TRBV29-1 with TRBJ1-2, with 11 bases fitting TRBD1. There are 13 residues in the CDR3. V lost 6 bases to trimming and J lost 4 bases; unmatched junction nucleotides: 4. Germline-derived CDR1 and CDR2 are SQVTM and ANQGSEA. The CDR3 here is CSVGDRGIYGYTF. The CDR3 DNA reads TGCAGCGTGGGGGACAGGGGGATCTATGGCTACACCTTC.

This clone turned up a few times. This chain connects TRBV10-3 to TRBJ1-1; TRBD1 agrees at 8 bases. Germline V gene data show CDR1 as ENHRY and CDR2 as SYGVKD. The CDR3 is 17 amino acids. After removal of 0 bases from V and 0 bases from J, the junction contained 6 bases not matched to a gene. The DNA for the CDR3 is TGTGCCATCAGTGAGTCGGCCCAGGGGGCAGTGAACACTGAAGCTTTCTTT. Protein product: CAISESAQGAVNTEAFF.

V and J are TRBV4-1 and TRBJ2-1; D remains unclear. From germline, CDR1 is MGHRA and CDR2 YSYEKL. V was clipped by 3 bases and J by 4 bases, with 19 bases between them. The CDR3 loop spans 17 amino acids. The CDR3 sequence: CASSQPGRDRRYNEQFF. The CDR3 DNA is TGCGCCAGCAGCCAGCCAGGAAGGGATAGGCGATACAATGAGCAGTTCTTC.

CDR3 region: CASSLAGGAKIYEQYF. Written as DNA, the CDR3 is TGTGCCAGCAGCTTAGCTGGGGGGGCGAAGATCTACGAGCAGTACTTC. The genes are TRBV11-3 and TRBJ2-7; TRBD2 might be the D (7 bases). Between the trimmed V and J ends, which lost 1 base and 3 bases, there was a span of 16 bases. Per germline, CDR1 SGHNT and CDR2 YENEEA. The CDR3 totals 16 residues.

The chain employs TRBV19 and TRBJ1-1, with a weak D call TRBD1 (6 bases). Germline V gene data show CDR1 as LNHDA and CDR2 as SQIVND (reference sequence). There are 14 residues in the CDR3. The ends were cut back, 10 bases at V and 3 bases at J, with 18 bases in the middle. The CDR3 DNA reads as TGTGCCACCACAATCATGACAGGCTACACTGAAGCTTTCTTT. Translated: CATTIMTGYTEAFF.

The V and J genes are TRBV5-1 and TRBJ2-7, with D perhaps TRBD2 (5 bases). The CDR3 spans 14 residues. Germline CDR1 and CDR2: SGHRS and YFSETQ. Trimming pared 0 bases from V and 5 bases from J, leaving 12 bases between. This CDR3 reads CASSLANEGNEQYF. As DNA, the CDR3 is TGCGCCAGCAGCTTGGCAAACGAGGGCAACGAGCAGTACTTC.

The chain joins TRBV30 to TRBJ1-3; maybe TRBD1 (6 bases). The CDR3 runs 14 residues. Germline CDR1 and CDR2: GTSNPN and SVGIG (reference sequence). V lost 3 bases and J 2 bases, leaving 11 bases between the germline ends. CDR3 residues: CAWSLTGPGNTIYF. The CDR3 DNA reads TGTGCCTGGAGCCTGACAGGTCCTGGAAACACCATATATTTT.

V and J are TRBV7-6 and TRBJ1-5; perhaps TRBD1 as D (6 bases). This CDR3 is built from 19 residues. Trimming shortened V by 2 bases and J by 0 bases, and 20 bases separated the two germline ends. The germline V gene encodes CDR1 SGHVS and CDR2 FNYEAQ. The CDR3 DNA reads as TGTGCCAGCAGCTTATTATCCGGGGGCCTCTCCTATAGCAATCAGCCCCAGCATTTT. Its translation: CASSLLSGGLSYSNQPQHF.

The CDR3 nucleotides read TGTGCCAGCAGGGATCCGGAAGGCAACACTGAAGCTTTCTTT. It specifies CASRDPEGNTEAFF. This sequence joins TRBV4-2 and TRBJ1-1; no clear D. The CDR3 is 14 amino acids. Germline CDR1 LGHNA, CDR2 YNFKEQ. V was clipped by 6 bases and J by 2 bases, with 13 bases between them.

This clone was observed a single time. CDR3 in DNA: TGTGCCAGCAGCGCCACAGGGGGCTTCGGAAACACCATATATTTT. Translation gives CASSATGGFGNTIYF. The chain couples TRBV6-1 to TRBJ1-3, with 9 bases aligning to TRBD1. CDR3 length: 15 amino acids. Trimming cost V 6 bases and J 4 bases; bases outside gene matches: 7. Germline values: CDR1 MNHNS, CDR2 SASEGT.

The chain links TRBV9 to TRBJ2-1, with 8 bases matching TRBD1. Germline V gene data show CDR1 as SGDLS and CDR2 as YYNGEE. The CDR3 is 15 amino acids. J lost 9 bases, V lost 0 bases, and 8 bases had no gene match. The CDR3 nucleotides read TGTGCCAGCAGCGTAGTGCCAGGGGGCAATACTGAGCAGTTCTTC. The encoded protein is CASSVVPGGNTEQFF. The variable domain in full, with the rest retrieved from reference TRBV9 and TRBJ2-1, is DSGVTQTPKHLITATGQRVTLRCSPRSGDLSVYWYQQSLDQGLQFLIQYYNGEERAKGNILERFSAQQFPDLHSELNLSSLELGDSALYFCASSVVPGGNTEQFFGPGTRLTVL.

The chain employs TRBV5-6 and TRBJ2-4; the match to TRBD1 covers 9 bases. The CDR3 runs to 14 residues. V was clipped by 5 bases and J by 3 bases; unmatched bases: 3. Germline assignment: CDR1 SGHDT and CDR2 YYEEEE. In DNA, the CDR3 is TGTGCCAGCAGTTGGACAGGGGACAAAAACATTCAGTACTTC. It codes for CASSWTGDKNIQYF. Combining the CDR3 with reference TRBV5-6 and TRBJ2-4 gives the whole variable domain DAGVTQSPTHLIKTRGQQVTLRCSPKSGHDTVSWYQQALGQGPQFIFQYYEEEERQRGNFPDRFSGHQFPNYSSELNVNALLLGDSALYLCASSWTGDKNIQYFGAGTRLSVL.

The V call is TRBV19, the J call TRBJ2-3; possible D gene TRBD2, 5 bases. The germline V and J ends were trimmed by 4 bases and 2 bases, with 16 bases remaining between them. The germline CDR1 and CDR2 sequences are LNHDA and SQIVND (reference sequence). The CDR3 contains 16 residues. The CDR3, as DNA: TGTGCCAGTAGTAGGCGGCGGGCGGACCCCACAGATACGCAGTATTTT. It translates to CASSRRRADPTDTQYF.